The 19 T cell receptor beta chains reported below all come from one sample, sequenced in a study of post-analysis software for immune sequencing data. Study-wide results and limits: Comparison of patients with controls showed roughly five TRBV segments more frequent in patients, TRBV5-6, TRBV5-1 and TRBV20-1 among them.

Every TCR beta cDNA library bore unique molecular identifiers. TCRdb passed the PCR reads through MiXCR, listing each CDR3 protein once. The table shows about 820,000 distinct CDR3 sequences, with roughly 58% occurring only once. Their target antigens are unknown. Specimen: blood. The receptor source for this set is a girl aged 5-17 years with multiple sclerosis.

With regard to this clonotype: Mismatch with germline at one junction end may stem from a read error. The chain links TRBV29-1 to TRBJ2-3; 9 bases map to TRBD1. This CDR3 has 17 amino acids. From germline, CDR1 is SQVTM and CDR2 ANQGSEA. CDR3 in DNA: TGCAACGTTGAAGTGGGGGCCGGGACAGGGAGAACAGATACGCAGTATTTT. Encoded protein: CNVEVGAGTGRTDTQYF.

The CDR3 sequence: CASSDSRSGYNEQYF. CDR3 nucleotides: TGTGCCAGCAGTGACTCGAGGAGCGGTTACAATGAGCAGTACTTC. This sequence joins TRBV6-4 and TRBJ2-7; D might be TRBD2 (5 bases). Looked up from germline, CDR1 is MRHNA and CDR2 is SNTAGT. V lost 0 bases to trimming and J lost 7 bases, with 16 bases between them. This CDR3 spans 15 amino acids.

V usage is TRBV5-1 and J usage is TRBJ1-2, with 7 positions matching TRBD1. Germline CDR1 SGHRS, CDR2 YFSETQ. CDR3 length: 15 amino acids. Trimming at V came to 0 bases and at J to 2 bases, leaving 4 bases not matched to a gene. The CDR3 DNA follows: TGCGCCAGCAGCTTGGCTACGGGACAGAACTATGGCTACACCTTC. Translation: CASSLATGQNYGYTF. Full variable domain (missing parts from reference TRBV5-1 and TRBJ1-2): KAGVTQTPRYLIKTRGQQVTLSCSPISGHRSVSWYQQTPGQGLQFLFEYFSETQRNKGNFPGRFSGRQFSNSRSEMNVSTLELGDSALYLCASSLATGQNYGYTFGSGTRLTVV.

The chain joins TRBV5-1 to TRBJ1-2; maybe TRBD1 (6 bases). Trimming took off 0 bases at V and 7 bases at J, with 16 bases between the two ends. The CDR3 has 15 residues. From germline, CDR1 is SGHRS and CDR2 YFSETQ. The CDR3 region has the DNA TGCGCCAGCAGCTTGGGGCTAGGGGGGGCCGGTGGCTACACCTTC. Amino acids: CASSLGLGGAGGYTF.

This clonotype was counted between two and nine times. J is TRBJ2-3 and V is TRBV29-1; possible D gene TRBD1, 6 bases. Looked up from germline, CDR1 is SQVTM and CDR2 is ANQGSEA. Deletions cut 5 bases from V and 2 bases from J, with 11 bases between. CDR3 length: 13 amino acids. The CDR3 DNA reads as TGCAGCGTTCATGACAGGAACACAGATACGCAGTATTTT. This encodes CSVHDRNTDTQYF.

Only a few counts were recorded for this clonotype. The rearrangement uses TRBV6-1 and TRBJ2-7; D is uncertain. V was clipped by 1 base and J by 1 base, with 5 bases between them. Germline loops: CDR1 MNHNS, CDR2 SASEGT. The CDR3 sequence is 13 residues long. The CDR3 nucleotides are TGTGCCAGCAGTGAAGGGGAATCCTACGAGCAGTACTTC. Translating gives CASSEGESYEQYF.

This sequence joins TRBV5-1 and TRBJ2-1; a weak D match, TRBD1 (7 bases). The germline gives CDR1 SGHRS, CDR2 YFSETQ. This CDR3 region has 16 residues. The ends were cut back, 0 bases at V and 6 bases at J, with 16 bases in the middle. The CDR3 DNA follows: TGCGCCAGCAGCTTGGAGTTTCAGGGGGGCGTCAATGAGCAGTTCTTC. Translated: CASSLEFQGGVNEQFF.

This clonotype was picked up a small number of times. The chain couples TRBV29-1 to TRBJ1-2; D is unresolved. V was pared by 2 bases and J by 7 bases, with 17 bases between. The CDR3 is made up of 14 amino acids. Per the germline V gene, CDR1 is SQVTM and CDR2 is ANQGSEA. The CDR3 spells CSVEFLPLSLGYTF. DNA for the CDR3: TGCAGCGTTGAATTTCTCCCTCTCTCCCTTGGCTACACCTTC.

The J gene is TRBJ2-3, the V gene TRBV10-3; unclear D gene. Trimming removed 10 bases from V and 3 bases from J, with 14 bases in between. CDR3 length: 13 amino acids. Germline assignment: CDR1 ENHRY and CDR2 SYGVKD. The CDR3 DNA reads TGTGCCACCCACGGGCGAATTACAGATACGCAGTATTTT. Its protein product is CATHGRITDTQYF.

CDR3 amino acids: CSARRTGGAEQYF. CDR3 coding DNA: TGCAGTGCTAGAAGGACAGGGGGCGCCGAGCAGTACTTC. The chain couples TRBV20-1 to TRBJ2-7; the match to TRBD1 covers 11 bases. The CDR3 sequence is 13 residues long. Germline V gene data show CDR1 as DFQATT and CDR2 as SNEGSKA (reference sequence). The V and J ends lost 2 bases and 6 bases, in that order; junction bases with no gene match: 3.

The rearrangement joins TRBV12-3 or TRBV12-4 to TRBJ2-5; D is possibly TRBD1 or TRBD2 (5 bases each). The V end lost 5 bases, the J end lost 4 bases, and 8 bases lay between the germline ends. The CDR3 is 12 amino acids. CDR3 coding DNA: TGTGCCAGCAGTGAGGGGCGAGAGACCCAGTACTTC. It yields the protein CASSEGRETQYF.

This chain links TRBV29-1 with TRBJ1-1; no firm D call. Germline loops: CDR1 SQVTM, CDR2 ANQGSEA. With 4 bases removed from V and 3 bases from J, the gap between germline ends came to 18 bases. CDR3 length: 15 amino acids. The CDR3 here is CSVVRRRDTDTEAFF. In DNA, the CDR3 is TGCAGCGTTGTGAGAAGAAGGGATACGGACACTGAAGCTTTCTTT.

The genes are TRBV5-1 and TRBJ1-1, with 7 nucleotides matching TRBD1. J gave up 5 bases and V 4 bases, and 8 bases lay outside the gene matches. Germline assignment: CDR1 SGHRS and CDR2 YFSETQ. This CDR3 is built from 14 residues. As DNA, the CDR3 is TGCGCCAGCAGCGGAACAGGGGAGGCGACTGAAGCTTTCTTT. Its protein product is CASSGTGEATEAFF.

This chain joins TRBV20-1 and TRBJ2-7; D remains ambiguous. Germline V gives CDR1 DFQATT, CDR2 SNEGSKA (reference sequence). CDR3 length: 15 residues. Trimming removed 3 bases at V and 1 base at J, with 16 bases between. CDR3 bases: TGCAGTGCTAGGTTGGGCAGCGTACCTTCCTACGAGCAGTACTTC. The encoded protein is CSARLGSVPSYEQYF.

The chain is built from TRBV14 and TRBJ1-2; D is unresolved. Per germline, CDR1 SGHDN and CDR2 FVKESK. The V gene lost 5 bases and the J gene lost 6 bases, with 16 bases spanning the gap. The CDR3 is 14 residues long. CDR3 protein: CASSSLGVVDGYTF. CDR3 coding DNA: TGTGCCAGCAGCTCCCTGGGAGTAGTAGATGGCTACACCTTC. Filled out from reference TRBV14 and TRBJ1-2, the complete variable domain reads EAGVTQFPSHSVIEKGQTVTLRCDPISGHDNLYWYRRVMGKEIKFLLHFVKESKQDESGMPNNRFLAERTGGTYSTLKVQPAELEDSGVYFCASSSLGVVDGYTFGSGTRLTVV.

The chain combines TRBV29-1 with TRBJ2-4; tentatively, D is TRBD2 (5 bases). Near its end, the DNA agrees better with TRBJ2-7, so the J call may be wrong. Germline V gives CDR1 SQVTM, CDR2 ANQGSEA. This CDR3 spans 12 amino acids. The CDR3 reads CSVGVGLHEQYF. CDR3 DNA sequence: TGCAGCGTCGGGGTGGGTCTCCACGAGCAGTACTTC.

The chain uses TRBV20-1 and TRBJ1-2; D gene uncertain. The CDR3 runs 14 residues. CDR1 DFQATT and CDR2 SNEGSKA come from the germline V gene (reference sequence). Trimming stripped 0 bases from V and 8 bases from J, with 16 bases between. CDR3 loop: CSARDRLDPRGYTF. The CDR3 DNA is TGCAGTGCTAGAGATAGGCTGGACCCTAGAGGCTACACCTTC.

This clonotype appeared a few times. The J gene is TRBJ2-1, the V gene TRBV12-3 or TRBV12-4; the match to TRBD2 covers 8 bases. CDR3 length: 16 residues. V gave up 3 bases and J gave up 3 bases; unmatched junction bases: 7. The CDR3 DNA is TGTGCCAGCAGTTTTCAGCGGGGGAGGGACTACAATGAGCAGTTCTTC. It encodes CASSFQRGRDYNEQFF.

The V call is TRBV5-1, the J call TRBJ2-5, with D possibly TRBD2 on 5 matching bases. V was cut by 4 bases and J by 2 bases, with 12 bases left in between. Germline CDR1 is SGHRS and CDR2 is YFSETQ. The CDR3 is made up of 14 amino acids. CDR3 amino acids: CASSAPGVQETQYF. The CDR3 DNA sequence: TGCGCCAGCAGCGCCCCCGGGGTACAAGAGACCCAGTACTTC.